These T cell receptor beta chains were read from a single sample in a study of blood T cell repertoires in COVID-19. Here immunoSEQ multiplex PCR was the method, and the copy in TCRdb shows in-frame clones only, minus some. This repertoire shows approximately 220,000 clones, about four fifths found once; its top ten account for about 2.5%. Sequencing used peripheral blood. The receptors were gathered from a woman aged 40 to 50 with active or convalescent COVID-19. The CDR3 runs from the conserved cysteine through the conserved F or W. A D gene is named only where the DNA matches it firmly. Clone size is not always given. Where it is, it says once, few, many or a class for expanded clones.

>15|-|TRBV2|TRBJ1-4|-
TGTGCCAGCAGTGTAGGGGGGGGAAATAATGAAAAACTGTTTTTT
CASSVGGGNNEKLFF
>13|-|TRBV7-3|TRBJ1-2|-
TGTGCCAGCAGCCCCAGGCGGGGTAGTGGCTACACCTTC
CASSPRRGSGYTF
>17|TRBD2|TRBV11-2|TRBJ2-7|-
TGTGCCAGCAGCGTCGGGGTAGCGGGGGTCACGGGGTACGAGCAGTACTTC
CASSVGVAGVTGYEQYF
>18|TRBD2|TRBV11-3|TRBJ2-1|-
TGTGCCAGCAGCGACGGGACTAGCGGGTTCAGCTCCTACAATGAGCAGTTCTTC
CASSDGTSGFSSYNEQFF
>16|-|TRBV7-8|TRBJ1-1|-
TGTGCCAGCAGCCCCAGCGGTGCAGTCCGGTTGGCTGAAGCTTTCTTT
CASSPSGAVRLAEAFF
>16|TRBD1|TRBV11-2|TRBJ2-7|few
TGTGCCAGCAGCTCCCTCGAGGGGGCCCCCTCCTACGAGCAGTACTTC
CASSSLEGAPSYEQYF
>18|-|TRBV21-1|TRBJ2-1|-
TGTGCCAGCAGCAACGGGGGGCTAGCGGGTTGCTCCTACAATGAGCAGTTCTTC
CASSNGGLAGCSYNEQFF
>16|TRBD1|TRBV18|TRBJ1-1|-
TGTGCCAGCTCAAGGGGACAGGGGGCATCGGACACTGAAGCTTTCTTT
CASSRGQGASDTEAFF
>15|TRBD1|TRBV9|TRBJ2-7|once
TGTGCCAGCAGCGTGTCCGGGACAGGGGGCTACGAGCAGTACTTC
CASSVSGTGGYEQYF
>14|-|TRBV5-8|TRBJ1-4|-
TGTGCCAGCAGCTGGACAGTAAATAATGAAAAACTGTTTTTT
CASSWTVNNEKLFF
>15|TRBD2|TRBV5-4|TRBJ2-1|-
TGTGCCAGCAGCTTGGCTAGCGGATTATCCAATGAGCAGTTCTTC
CASSLASGLSNEQFF